Listed below are T cell receptor beta chains from one sample, sequenced in a study of T cell repertoires in MIS-A myocarditis. The protocol was immunoSEQ multiplex PCR, while the TCRdb copy is restricted to in-frame clones and leaves out a portion. The repertoire consists of about 11,000 clones, with 75% to 85% occurring once and the leading ten covering roughly 30%. The sequenced material came from right ventricle heart tissue obtained at autopsy. All receptors come from a man aged 18-30 years with fulminant myocarditis from multisystem inflammatory syndrome in adults (MIS-A) after COVID-19. CDR3s include the opening cysteine and the closing phenylalanine or tryptophan. Size is omitted from some rows. Given values are once, few, many or a class for expanded clones.

v_gene	abundance	CDR3aa
TRBV14	-	CASSQDPRAPLHF
TRBV6-5	-	CASSYRANTEAFF
TRBV6-5	-	CASTPGTAGFTEAFF
TRBV28	-	CASSLMGQVSNQPQHF
TRBV7-2	-	CASSLGQGSDYGYTF
TRBV28	-	CASSFTGAGANVLTF
TRBV4-1	-	CASSQAGLAGGYEQYF
TRBV19	-	CASRVSYNSPLHF
TRBV2	-	CASSGQASYEQYF
TRBV3-1/TRBV3-2	-	CASSQALGYGYTF
TRBV7-2	-	CASSWDTYNSPLHF
TRBV15	-	CATSRVPGLAQYF
TRBV30	-	CAWTPRGILTDTQYF
TRBV2	few	CASSRLAGYTGELFF
TRBV6-6	-	CASSYPFDTGELFF
TRBV6-2/TRBV6-3	-	CASSYGSRSTGELFF
TRBV27	-	CASRATRGTEAFF
TRBV11-2	few	CASRETSSFYGYTF
TRBV9	few	CASSVWNTGELFF
TRBV12-3/TRBV12-4	-	CASTLAGNEQFF